Sequencing of this T cell receptor (beta chain) was carried out in a study of blood T cell repertoires in COVID-19. Generated by immunoSEQ multiplex PCR, the TCRdb table keeps only in-frame clones and is missing some. The top ten hold about 4.2% of the sample, which has 80,000 to 100,000 clones, roughly 80% seen once. Trimming left V 2 bases short and J 11 bases short, with 18 bases between. The CDR3 sequence is 14 residues long. Germline V lookup: CDR1 KGHSH, CDR2 LQKENI. The TCR sequence derives from a man aged 60 to 75 with acute or convalescent COVID-19. Sequenced input: peripheral blood. V gene TRBV18 combines with J gene TRBJ1-1, with D perhaps matching TRBD1 (5 bases). The CDR3 protein is CASSPGFDRDRAFF. CDR3 DNA: TGTGCCAGCTCACCAGGGTTTGACAGAGATAGGGCTTTCTTT.